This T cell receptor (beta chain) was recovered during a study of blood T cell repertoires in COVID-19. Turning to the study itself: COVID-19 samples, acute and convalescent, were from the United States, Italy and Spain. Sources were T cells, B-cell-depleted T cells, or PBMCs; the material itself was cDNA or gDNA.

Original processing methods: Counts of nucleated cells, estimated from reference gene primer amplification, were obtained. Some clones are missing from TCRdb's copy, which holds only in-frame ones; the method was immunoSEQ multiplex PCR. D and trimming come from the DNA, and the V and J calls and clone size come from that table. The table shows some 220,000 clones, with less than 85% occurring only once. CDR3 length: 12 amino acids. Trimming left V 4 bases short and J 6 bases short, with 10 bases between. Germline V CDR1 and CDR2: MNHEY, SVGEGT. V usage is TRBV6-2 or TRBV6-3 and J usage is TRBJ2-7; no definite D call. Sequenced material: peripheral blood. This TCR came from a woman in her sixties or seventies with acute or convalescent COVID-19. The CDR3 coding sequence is TGTGCCAGCAGTTTCCCCCCGGGCGAGCAGTACTTC. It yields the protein CASSFPPGEQYF.